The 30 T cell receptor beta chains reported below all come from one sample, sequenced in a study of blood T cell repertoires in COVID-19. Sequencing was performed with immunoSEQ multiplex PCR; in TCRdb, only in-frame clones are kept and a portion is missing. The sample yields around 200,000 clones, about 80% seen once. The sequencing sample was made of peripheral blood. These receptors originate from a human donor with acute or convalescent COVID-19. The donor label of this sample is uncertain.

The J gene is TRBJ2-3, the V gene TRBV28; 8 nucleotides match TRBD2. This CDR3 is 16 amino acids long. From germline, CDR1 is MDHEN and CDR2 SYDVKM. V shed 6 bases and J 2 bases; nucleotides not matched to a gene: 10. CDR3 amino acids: CASSLAGSGNTDTQYF. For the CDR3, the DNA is TGTGCCAGCAGCCTCGCGGGTAGCGGGAACACAGATACGCAGTATTTT.

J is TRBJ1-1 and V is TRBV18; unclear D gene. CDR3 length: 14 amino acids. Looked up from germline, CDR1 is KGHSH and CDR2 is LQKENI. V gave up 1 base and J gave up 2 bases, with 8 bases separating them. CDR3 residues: CASSPLAVNTEAFF. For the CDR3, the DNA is TGTGCCAGCTCACCACTGGCCGTCAACACTGAAGCTTTCTTT.

Written as DNA, the CDR3 is TGTGCCAGCAGTTGGTCGACAGGGGCAAATGAAAAACTGTTTTTT. Residues: CASSWSTGANEKLFF. V usage is TRBV6-5 and J usage is TRBJ1-4; 8 bases are shared with TRBD1. Germline V gene data show CDR1 as MNHEY and CDR2 as SVGAGI. The CDR3 contains 15 residues. V was pared by 4 bases and J by 5 bases, with 6 bases of the junction left unmatched.

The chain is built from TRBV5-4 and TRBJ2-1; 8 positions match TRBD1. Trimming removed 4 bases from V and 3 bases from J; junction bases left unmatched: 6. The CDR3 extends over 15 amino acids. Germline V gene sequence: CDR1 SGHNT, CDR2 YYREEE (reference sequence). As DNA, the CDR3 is TGTGCCAGCAGCCCCGACAGGGGCCTCTACAATGAGCAGTTCTTC. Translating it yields CASSPDRGLYNEQFF.

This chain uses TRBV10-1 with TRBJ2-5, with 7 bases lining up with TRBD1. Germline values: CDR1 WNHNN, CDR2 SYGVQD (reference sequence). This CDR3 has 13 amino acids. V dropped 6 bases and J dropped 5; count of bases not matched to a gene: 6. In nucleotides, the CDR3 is TGCGCCAGCAGCTTGGACAGGATGGAGACCCAGTACTTC. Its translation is CASSLDRMETQYF.

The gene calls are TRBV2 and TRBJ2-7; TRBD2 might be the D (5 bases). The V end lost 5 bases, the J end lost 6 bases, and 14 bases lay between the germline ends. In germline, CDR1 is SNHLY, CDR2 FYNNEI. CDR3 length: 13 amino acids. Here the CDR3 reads CASSFDYSPEQYF. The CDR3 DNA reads TGTGCCAGCAGTTTCGACTACTCCCCCGAGCAGTACTTC.

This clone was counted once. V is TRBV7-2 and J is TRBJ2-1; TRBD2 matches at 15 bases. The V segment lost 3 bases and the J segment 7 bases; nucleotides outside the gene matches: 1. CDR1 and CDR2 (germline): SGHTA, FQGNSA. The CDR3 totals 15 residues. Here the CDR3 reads CASSFGLAGGNEQFF. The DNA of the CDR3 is TGTGCCAGCAGCTTTGGACTAGCGGGAGGGAATGAGCAGTTCTTC.

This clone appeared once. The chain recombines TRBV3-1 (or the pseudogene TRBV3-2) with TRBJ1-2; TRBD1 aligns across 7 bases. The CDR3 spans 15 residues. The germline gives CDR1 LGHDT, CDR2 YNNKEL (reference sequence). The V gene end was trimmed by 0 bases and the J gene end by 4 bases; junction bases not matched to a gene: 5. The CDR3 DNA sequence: TGTGCCAGCAGCCAAGAAGCCAGGGGGAGCTATGGCTACACCTTC. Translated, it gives CASSQEARGSYGYTF.

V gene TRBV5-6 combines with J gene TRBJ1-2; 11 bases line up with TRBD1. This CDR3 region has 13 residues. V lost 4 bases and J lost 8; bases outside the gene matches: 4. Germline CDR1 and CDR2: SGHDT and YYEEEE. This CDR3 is CASSPGQGEGYTF. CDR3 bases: TGTGCCAGCAGCCCGGGACAGGGGGAAGGCTACACCTTC. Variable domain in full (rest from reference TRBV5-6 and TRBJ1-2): DAGVTQSPTHLIKTRGQQVTLRCSPKSGHDTVSWYQQALGQGPQFIFQYYEEEERQRGNFPDRFSGHQFPNYSSELNVNALLLGDSALYLCASSPGQGEGYTFGSGTRLTVV.

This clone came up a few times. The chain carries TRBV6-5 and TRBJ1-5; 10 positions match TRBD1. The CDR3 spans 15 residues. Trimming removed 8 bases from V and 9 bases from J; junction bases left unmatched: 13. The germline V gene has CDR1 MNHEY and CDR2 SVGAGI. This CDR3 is CASQSGTGVRGPQHF. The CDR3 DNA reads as TGTGCCAGCCAATCCGGGACAGGGGTGCGGGGGCCCCAGCATTTT.

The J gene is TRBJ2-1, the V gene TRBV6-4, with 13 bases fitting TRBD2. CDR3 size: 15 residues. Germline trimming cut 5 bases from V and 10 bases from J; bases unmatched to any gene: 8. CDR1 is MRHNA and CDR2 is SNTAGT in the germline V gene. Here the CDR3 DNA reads TGTGCCAGCAGTATCGGACTAGCGGGAGAAGGGGAGCAGTTCTTC. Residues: CASSIGLAGEGEQFF.

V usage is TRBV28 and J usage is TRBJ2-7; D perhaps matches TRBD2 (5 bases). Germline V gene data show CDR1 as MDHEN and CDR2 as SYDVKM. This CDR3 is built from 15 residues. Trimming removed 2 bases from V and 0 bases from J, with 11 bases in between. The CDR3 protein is CASSLTLSGSYEQYF. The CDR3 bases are TGTGCCAGCAGTTTAACGCTGAGCGGCTCCTACGAGCAGTACTTC.

The CDR3 coding sequence is TGTGCCAGCCAATTAGCGGTGATCTACAATGAGCAGTTCTTC. Translated, it gives CASQLAVIYNEQFF. The rearrangement joins TRBV6-5 to TRBJ2-1; D may be TRBD2 (6 bases). The CDR3 extends over 14 amino acids. Looked up from germline, CDR1 is MNHEY and CDR2 is SVGAGI. Trimming stripped 8 bases from V and 3 bases from J, with 14 bases between.

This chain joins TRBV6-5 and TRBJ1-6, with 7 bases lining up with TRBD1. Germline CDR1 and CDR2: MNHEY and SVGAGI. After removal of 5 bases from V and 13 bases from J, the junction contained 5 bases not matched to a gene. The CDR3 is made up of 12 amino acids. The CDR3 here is CASSPTGHPLHF. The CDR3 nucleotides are TGTGCCAGCAGTCCGACAGGGCATCCCCTCCACTTT.

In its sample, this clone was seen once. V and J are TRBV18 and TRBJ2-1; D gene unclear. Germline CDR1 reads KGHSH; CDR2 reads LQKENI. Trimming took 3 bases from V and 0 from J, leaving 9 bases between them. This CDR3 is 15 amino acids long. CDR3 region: CASSPTQSSYNEQFF. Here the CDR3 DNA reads TGTGCCAGCTCACCGACTCAAAGCTCCTACAATGAGCAGTTCTTC.

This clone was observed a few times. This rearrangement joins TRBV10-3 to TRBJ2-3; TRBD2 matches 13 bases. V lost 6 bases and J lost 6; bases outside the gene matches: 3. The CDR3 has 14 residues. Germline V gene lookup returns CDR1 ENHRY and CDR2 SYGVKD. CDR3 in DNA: TGTGCCATCAGAACGGGACTAGCGGGGGATACGCAGTATTTT. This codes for CAIRTGLAGDTQYF.

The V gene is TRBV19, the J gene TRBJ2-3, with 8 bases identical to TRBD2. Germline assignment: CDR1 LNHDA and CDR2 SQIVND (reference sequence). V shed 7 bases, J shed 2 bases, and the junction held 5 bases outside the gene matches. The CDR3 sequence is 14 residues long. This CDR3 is CASKTGGSTDTQYF. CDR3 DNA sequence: TGTGCCAGTAAAACGGGGGGGTCCACAGATACGCAGTATTTT.

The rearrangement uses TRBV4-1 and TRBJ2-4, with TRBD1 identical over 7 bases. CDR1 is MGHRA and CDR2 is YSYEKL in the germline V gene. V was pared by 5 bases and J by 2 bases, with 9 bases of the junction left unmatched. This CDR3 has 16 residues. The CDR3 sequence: CASSSITGATKNIQYF. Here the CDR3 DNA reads TGCGCCAGCAGCTCGATTACAGGGGCGACCAAAAACATTCAGTACTTC.

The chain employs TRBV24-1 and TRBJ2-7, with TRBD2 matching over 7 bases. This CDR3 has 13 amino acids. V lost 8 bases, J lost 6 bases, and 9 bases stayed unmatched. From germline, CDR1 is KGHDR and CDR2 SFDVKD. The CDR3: CATNPHWGGEQYF. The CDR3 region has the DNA TGTGCCACCAATCCTCACTGGGGGGGCGAGCAGTACTTC.

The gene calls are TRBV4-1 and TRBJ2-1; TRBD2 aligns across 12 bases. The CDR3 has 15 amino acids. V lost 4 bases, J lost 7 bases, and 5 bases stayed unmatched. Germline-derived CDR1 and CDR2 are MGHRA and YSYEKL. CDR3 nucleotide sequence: TGCGCCAGCAGCCGATCTAGCGGGGGGGGAAATGAGCAGTTCTTC. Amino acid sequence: CASSRSSGGGNEQFF.

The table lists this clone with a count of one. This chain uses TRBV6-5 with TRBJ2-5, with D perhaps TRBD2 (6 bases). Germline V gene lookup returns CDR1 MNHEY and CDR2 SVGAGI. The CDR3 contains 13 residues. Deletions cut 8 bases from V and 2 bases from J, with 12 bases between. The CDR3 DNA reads TGTGCCAGCCGGGACTTTGGACAAGAGACCCAGTACTTC. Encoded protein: CASRDFGQETQYF.

The CDR3 spells CASQAGVSGNQPQHF. The DNA for the CDR3 is TGTGCCAGCCAGGCCGGCGTCTCCGGCAATCAGCCCCAGCATTTT. This chain uses TRBV28 with TRBJ1-5; no definite D call. V was trimmed by 8 bases and J by 2 bases, leaving 16 bases between them. The CDR3 sequence is 15 residues long. Looked up from germline, CDR1 is MDHEN and CDR2 is SYDVKM.

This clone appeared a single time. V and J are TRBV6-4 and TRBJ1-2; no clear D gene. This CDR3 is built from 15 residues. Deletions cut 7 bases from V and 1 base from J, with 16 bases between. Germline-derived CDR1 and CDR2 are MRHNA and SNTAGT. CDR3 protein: CASNRFDSLNYGYTF. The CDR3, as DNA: TGTGCCAGCAATCGATTCGACTCACTTAACTATGGCTACACCTTC.

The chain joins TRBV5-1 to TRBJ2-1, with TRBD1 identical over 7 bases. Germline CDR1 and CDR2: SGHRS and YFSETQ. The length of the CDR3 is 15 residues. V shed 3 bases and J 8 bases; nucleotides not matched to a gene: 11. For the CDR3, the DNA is TGCGCCAGCAGCTGGGGTCCTGGACAGGAGGATGAGCAGTTCTTC. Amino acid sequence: CASSWGPGQEDEQFF.

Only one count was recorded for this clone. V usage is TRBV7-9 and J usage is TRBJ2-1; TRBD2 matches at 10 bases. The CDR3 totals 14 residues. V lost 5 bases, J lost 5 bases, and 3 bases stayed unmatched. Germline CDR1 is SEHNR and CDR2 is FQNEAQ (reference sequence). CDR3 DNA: TGTGCCAGCAGCCATAGCGGGGGGAACAATGAGCAGTTCTTC. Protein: CASSHSGGNNEQFF.

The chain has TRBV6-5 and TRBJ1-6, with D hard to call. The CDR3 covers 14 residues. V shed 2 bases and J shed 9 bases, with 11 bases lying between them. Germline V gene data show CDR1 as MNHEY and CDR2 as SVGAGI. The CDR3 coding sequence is TGTGCCAGCAGTTACGAGGGTATAGGTTCACCCCTCCACTTT. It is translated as CASSYEGIGSPLHF.

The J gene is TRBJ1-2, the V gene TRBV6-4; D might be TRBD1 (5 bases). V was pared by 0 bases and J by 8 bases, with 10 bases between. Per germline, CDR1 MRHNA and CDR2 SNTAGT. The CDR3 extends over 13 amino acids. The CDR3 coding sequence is TGTGCCAGCAGTGACTCGGCAGGGAGGGGCTACACCTTC. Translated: CASSDSAGRGYTF.

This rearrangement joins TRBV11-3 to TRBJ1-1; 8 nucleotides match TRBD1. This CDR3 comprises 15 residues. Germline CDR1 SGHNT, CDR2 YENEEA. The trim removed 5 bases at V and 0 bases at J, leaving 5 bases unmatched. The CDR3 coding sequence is TGTGCCAGCAGCCCTCGGACAGGGCTGAACACTGAAGCTTTCTTT. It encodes CASSPRTGLNTEAFF. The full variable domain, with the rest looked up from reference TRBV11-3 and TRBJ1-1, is EAGVVQSPRYKIIEKKQPVAFWCNPISGHNTLYWYLQNLGQGPELLIRYENEEAVDDSQLPKDRFSAERLKGVDSTLKIQPAELGDSAVYLCASSPRTGLNTEAFFGQGTRLTVV.

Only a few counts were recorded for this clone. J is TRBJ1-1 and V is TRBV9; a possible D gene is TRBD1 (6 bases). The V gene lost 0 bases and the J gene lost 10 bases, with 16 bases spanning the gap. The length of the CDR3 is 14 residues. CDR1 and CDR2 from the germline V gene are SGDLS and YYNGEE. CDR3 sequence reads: CASSVGAGEGVAFF. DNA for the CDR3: TGTGCCAGCAGCGTAGGGGCAGGGGAGGGTGTAGCTTTCTTT.

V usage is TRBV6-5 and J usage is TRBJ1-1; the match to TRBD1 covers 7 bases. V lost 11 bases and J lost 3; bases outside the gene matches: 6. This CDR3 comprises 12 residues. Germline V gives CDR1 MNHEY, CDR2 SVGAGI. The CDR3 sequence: CAGRQGHTEAFF. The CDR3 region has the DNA TGTGCCGGAAGACAGGGCCACACTGAAGCTTTCTTT.